In this sample, the clone carrying this T cell receptor beta chain turned up many times. Its antigen remains unidentified. The data belong to a study of T-cell reconstitution after alpha-beta-depleted transplantation in children. The V gene end was trimmed by 3 bases and the J gene end by 7 bases; junction bases not matched to a gene: 11. The CDR3 has 16 amino acids. Germline assignment: CDR1 SGHRS and CDR2 YFSETQ. Study results and caveats: In patients about two months after transplant, alpha-beta T cells reportedly arose from several hundred expanded graft clones. The high TCRbeta diversity at day 60 in some patients came from surviving recipient T cells and thymic progenitors. Diversity and T-cell counts at one year after transplant derived mostly from new T cells.

Preparation of the TCRbeta library was carried out with unique molecular identifiers. TCRdb re-analysed the PCR reads in MiXCR, keeping a single row per CDR3 protein. The top ten clones hold 0.79% of a sample with roughly 670,000 distinct CDR3 sequences, about an eighth of them seen once. The clonotype was recovered from a girl aged 2 to 9 with congenital amegakaryocytic thrombocytopenia, due to receive a stem cell transplant. The chain has TRBV5-1 and TRBJ2-1, with TRBD1 matching 9 bases. The sample here was PBMCs, taken before TCRalphabeta/CD19-depleted stem cell transplant. The CDR3 DNA is TGCGCCAGCAGCTACCGGGGACAGGGCCTGGGGAATGAGCAGTTCTTC. Its translation is CASSYRGQGLGNEQFF.